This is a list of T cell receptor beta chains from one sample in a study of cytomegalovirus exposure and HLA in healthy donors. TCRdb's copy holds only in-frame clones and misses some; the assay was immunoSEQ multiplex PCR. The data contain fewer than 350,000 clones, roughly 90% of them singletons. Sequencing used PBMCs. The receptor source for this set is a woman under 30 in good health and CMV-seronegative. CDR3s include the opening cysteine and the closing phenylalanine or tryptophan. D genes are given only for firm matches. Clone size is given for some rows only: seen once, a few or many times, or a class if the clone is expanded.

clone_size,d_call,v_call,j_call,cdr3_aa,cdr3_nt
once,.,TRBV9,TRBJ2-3,CASSVPPSTDTQYF,TGTGCCAGCAGCGTACCTCCTAGCACAGATACGCAGTATTTT
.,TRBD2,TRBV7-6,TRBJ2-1,CASRQLAGDAYNEQFF,TGTGCCAGCAGGCAACTAGCGGGGGACGCTTACAATGAGCAGTTCTTC
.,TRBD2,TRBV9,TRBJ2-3,CASSVVGRGGGDTQYF,TGTGCCAGCAGCGTAGTTGGGCGGGGGGGCGGAGATACGCAGTATTTT
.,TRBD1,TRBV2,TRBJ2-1,CASSTDRVLGNEQFF,TGTGCCAGCAGTACCGACAGGGTTCTCGGGAATGAGCAGTTCTTC
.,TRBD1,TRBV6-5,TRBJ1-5,CASSPGTASNQPQHF,TGTGCCAGCAGCCCTGGGACAGCTAGCAATCAGCCCCAGCATTTT
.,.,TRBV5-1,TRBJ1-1,CASSLSPGGQNTEAFF,TGCGCCAGCAGCTTGTCCCCCGGAGGTCAGAACACTGAAGCTTTCTTT
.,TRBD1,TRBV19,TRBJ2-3,CASGYRGPSTDTQYF,TGTGCCAGTGGGTACAGGGGCCCTAGCACAGATACGCAGTATTTT
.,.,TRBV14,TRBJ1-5,CASGQDRNQPQHF,TGTGCCAGCGGCCAGGACAGAAATCAGCCCCAGCATTTT
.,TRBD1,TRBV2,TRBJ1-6,CASGGDRVNSPLHF,TGTGCCAGCGGGGGGGACAGGGTCAATTCACCCCTCCACTTT
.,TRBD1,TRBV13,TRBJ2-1,CASSEGTGEFDEQFF,TGTGCCAGCAGCGAAGGGACAGGTGAGTTCGATGAGCAGTTCTTC
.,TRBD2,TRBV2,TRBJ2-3,CASSHLAGGDTQYF,TGTGCCAGCAGTCATCTAGCGGGGGGCGATACGCAGTATTTT
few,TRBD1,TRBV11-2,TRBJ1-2,CASSTGTGEFIDYTF,TGTGCCAGCAGCACCGGGACAGGGGAATTTATTGACTACACCTTC
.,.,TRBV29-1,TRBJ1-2,CSVGRQLNYGYTF,TGCAGCGTTGGTCGACAGTTGAACTATGGCTACACCTTC
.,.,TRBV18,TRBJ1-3,CASSPADRMGNTIYF,TGTGCCAGCTCACCGGCCGACAGAATGGGAAACACCATATATTTT
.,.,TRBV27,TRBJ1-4,CASSYRESTEKLFF,TGTGCCAGCAGTTACAGGGAGTCTACAGAAAAACTGTTTTTT
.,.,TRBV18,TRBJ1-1,CASSPLEGVRYSSTEAFF,TGTGCCAGCTCACCACTGGAGGGAGTTCGTTATTCGAGCACTGAAGCTTTCTTT